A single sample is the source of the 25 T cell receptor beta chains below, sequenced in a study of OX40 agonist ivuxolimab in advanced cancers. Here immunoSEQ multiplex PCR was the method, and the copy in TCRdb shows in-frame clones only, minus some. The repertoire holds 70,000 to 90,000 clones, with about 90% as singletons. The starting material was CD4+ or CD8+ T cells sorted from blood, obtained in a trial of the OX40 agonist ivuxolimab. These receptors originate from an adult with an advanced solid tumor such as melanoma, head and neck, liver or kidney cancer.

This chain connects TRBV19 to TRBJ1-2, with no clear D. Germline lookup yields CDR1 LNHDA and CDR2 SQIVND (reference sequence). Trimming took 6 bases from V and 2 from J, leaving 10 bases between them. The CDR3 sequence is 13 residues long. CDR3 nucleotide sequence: TGTGCCAGTAGCCCGCAACCGAACTATGGCTACACCTTC. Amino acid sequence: CASSPQPNYGYTF.

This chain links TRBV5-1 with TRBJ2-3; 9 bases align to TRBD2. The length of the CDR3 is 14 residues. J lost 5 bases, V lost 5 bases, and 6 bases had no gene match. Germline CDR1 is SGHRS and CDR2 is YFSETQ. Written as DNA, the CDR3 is TGCGCCAGCAGTGCGGGAGGGCCTGTAGATACGCAGTATTTT. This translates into CASSAGGPVDTQYF.

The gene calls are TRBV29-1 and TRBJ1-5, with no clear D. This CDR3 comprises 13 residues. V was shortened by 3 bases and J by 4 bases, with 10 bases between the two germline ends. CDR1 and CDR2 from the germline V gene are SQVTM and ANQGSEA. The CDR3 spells CSVEFLTNQPQHF. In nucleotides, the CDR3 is TGCAGCGTTGAGTTTTTAACGAATCAGCCCCAGCATTTT.

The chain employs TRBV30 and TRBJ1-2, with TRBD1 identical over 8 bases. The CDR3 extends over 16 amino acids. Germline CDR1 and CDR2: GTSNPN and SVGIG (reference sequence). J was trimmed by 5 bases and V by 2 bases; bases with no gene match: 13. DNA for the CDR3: TGTGCCTGGAGTTCCAGGGGGCACCGCTTAGCTTATGGCTACACCTTC. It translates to CAWSSRGHRLAYGYTF. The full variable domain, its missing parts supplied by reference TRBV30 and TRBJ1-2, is SQTIHQWPATLVQPVGSPLSLECTVEGTSNPNLYWYRQAAGRGLQLLFYSVGIGQISSEVPQNLSASRPQDRQFILSSKKLLLSDSGFYLCAWSSRGHRLAYGYTFGSGTRLTVV.

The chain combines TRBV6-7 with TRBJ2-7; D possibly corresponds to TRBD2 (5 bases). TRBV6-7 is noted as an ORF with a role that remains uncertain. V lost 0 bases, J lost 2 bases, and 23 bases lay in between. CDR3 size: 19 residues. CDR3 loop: CASSYSIRGRTPVTYEQYV. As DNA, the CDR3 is TGTGCCAGCAGTTACTCGATCCGCGGCAGGACTCCCGTCACCTACGAGCAGTACGTC.

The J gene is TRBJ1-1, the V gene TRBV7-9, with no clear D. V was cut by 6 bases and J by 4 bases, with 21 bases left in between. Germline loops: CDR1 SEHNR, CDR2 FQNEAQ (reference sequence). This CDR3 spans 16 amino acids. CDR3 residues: CASRRIRRESFTEAFF. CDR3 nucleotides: TGTGCCAGCAGACGAATTCGCCGGGAGTCGTTCACTGAAGCTTTCTTT.

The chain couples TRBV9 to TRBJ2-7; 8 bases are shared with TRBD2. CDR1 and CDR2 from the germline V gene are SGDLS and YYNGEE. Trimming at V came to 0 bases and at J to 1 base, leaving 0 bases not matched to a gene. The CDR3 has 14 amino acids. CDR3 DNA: TGTGCCAGCAGCGTAGGACTAGCGTCCTACGAGCAGTACTTC. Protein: CASSVGLASYEQYF.

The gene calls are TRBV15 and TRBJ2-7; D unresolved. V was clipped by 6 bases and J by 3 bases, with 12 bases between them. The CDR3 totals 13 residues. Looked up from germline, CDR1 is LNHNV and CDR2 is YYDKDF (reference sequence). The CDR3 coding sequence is TGTGCCACCAGTGCCCACACGAACTACGAGCAGTACTTC. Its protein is CATSAHTNYEQYF.

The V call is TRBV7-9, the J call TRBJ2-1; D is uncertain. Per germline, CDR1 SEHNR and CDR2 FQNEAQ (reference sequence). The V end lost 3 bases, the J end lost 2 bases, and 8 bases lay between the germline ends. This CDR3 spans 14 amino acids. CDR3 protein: CASSFTFPYNEQFF. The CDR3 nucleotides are TGTGCCAGCAGCTTTACATTCCCCTACAATGAGCAGTTCTTC. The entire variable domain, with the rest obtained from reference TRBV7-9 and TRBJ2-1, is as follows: DTGVSQNPRHKITKRGQNVTFRCDPISEHNRLYWYRQTLGQGPEFLTYFQNEAQLEKSRLLSDRFSAERPKGSFSTLEIQRTEQGDSAMYLCASSFTFPYNEQFFGPGTRLTVL.

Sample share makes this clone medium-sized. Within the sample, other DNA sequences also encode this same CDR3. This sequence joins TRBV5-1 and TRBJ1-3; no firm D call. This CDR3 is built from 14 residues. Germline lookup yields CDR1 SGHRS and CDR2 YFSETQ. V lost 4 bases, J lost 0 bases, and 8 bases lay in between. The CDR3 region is CASSGGVSGNTIYF. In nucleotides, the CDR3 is TGCGCCAGCAGCGGTGGGGTCTCTGGAAACACCATATATTTT.

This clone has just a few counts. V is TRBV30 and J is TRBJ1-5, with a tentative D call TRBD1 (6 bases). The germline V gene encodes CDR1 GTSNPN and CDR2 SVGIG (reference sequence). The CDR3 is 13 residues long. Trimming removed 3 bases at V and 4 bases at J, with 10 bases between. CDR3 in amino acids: CAWRQTGNQPQHF. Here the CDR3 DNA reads TGTGCCTGGAGGCAAACAGGGAATCAGCCCCAGCATTTT.

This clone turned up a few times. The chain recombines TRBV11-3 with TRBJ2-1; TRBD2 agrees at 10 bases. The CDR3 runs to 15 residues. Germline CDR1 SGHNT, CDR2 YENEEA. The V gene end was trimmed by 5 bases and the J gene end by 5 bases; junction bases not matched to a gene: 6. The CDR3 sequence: CASSRRTSGHNEQFF. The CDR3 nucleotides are TGTGCCAGCAGCCGCCGGACTAGCGGACACAATGAGCAGTTCTTC.

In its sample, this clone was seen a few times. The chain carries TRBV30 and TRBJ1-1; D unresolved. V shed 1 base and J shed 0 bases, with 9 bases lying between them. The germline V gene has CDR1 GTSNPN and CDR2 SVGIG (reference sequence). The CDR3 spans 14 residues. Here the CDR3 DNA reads TGTGCCTGGAGTGGGACCGCCCTGAACACTGAAGCTTTCTTT. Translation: CAWSGTALNTEAFF.

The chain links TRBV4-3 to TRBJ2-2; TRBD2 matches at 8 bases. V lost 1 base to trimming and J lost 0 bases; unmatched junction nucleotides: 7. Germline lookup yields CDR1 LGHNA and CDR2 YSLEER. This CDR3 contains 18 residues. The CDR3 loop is CASSQGLAGPANTGELFF. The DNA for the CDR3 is TGCGCCAGCAGCCAAGGCCTAGCGGGCCCTGCGAACACCGGGGAGCTGTTTTTT.

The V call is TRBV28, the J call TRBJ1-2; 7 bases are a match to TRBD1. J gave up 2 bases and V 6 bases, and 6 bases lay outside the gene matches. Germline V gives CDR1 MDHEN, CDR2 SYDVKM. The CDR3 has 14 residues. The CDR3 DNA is TGTGCCAGCAGGACCGGGACAGTAAACTATGGCTACACCTTC. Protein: CASRTGTVNYGYTF.

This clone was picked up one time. The CDR3 spells CASKQGVGTEAFF. CDR3 bases: TGTGCCAGCAAACAGGGGGTAGGCACTGAAGCTTTCTTT. This chain joins TRBV25-1 and TRBJ1-1; TRBD1 matches at 8 bases. V lost 7 bases to trimming and J lost 4 bases; unmatched junction nucleotides: 5. CDR3 length equals 13 residues. Germline loops: CDR1 MGHDK, CDR2 SYGVNS.

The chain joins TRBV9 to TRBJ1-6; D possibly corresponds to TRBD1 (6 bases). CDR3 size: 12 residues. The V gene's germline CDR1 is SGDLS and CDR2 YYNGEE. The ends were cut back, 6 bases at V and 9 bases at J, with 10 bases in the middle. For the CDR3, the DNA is TGTGCCAGCAACATAGGGGGTTCACCCCTCCACTTT. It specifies CASNIGGSPLHF. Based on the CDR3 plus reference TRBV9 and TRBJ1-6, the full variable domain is DSGVTQTPKHLITATGQRVTLRCSPRSGDLSVYWYQQSLDQGLQFLIQYYNGEERAKGNILERFSAQQFPDLHSELNLSSLELGDSALYFCASNIGGSPLHFGNGTRLTVT.

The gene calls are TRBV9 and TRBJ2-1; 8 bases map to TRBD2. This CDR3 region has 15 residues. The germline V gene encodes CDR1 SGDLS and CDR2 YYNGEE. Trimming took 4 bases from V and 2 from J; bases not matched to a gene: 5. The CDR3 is CASSSSGLAYNEQFF. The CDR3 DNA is TGTGCCAGCAGCTCTAGCGGGTTGGCCTACAATGAGCAGTTCTTC. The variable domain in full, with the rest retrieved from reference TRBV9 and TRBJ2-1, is DSGVTQTPKHLITATGQRVTLRCSPRSGDLSVYWYQQSLDQGLQFLIQYYNGEERAKGNILERFSAQQFPDLHSELNLSSLELGDSALYFCASSSSGLAYNEQFFGPGTRLTVL.

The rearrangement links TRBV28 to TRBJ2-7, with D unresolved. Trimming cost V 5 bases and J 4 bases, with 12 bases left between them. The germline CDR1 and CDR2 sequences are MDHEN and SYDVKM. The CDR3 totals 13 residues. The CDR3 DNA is TGTGCCAGCAGTGAGGACGTCCCATACGAGCAGTACTTC. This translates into CASSEDVPYEQYF.

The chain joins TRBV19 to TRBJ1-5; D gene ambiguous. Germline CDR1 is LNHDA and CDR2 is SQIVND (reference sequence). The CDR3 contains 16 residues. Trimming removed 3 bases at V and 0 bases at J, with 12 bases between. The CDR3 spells CASSMATPYSNQPQHF. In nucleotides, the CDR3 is TGTGCCAGTAGTATGGCGACACCATATAGCAATCAGCCCCAGCATTTT.

The CDR3 is CASSEVVETNEKLFF. DNA of the CDR3: TGTGCCAGCAGTGAAGTGGTGGAAACTAATGAAAAACTGTTTTTT. The rearrangement joins TRBV6-1 to TRBJ1-4; D is ambiguous. V was pared by 1 base and J by 1 base, with 7 bases between. In germline, CDR1 is MNHNS, CDR2 SASEGT. The CDR3 has 15 residues.

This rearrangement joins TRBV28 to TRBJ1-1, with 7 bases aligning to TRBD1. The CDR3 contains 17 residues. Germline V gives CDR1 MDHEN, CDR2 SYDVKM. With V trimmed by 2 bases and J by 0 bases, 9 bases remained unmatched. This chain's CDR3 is CASSLGPQTGLNTEAFF. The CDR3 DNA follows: TGTGCCAGCAGTTTAGGCCCTCAGACAGGGCTGAACACTGAAGCTTTCTTT.

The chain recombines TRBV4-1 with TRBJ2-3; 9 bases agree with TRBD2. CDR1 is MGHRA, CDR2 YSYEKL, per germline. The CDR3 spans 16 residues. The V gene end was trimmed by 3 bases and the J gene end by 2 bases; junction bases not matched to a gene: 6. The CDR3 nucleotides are TGCGCCAGCAGCCAGGGCGGGGGGGCCGTCACAGATACGCAGTATTTT. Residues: CASSQGGGAVTDTQYF.

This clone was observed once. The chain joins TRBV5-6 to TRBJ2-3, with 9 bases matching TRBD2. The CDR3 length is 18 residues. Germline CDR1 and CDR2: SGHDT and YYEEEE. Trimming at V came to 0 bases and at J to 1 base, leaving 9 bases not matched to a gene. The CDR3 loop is CASSLVIAGVDRTDTQYF. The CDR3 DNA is TGTGCCAGCAGCTTGGTGATAGCGGGAGTGGACCGCACAGATACGCAGTATTTT. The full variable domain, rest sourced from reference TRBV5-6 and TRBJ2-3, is DAGVTQSPTHLIKTRGQQVTLRCSPKSGHDTVSWYQQALGQGPQFIFQYYEEEERQRGNFPDRFSGHQFPNYSSELNVNALLLGDSALYLCASSLVIAGVDRTDTQYFGPGTRLTVL.

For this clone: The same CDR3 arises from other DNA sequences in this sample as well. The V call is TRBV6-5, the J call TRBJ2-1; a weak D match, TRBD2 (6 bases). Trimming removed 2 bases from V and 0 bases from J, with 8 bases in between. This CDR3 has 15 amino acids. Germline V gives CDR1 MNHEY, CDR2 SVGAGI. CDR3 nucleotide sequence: TGTGCCAGCAGTTACGGAGGGAGCTCCTACAATGAGCAGTTCTTC. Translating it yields CASSYGGSSYNEQFF.